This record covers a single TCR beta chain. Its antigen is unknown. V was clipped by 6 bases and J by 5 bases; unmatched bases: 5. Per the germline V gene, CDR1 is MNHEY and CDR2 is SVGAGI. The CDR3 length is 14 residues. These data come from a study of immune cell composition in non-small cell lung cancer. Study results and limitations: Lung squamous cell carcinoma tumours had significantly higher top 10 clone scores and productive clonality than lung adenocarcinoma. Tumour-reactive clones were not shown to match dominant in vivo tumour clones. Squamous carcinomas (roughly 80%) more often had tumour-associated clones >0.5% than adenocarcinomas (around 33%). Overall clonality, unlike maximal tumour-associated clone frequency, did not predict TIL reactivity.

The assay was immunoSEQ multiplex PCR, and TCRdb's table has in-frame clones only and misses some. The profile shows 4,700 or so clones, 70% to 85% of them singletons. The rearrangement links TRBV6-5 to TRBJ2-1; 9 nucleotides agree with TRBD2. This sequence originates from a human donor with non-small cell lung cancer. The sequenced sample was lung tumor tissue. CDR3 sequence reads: CASSTSGHDNEQFF. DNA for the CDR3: TGTGCCAGCAGCACTAGCGGGCACGACAATGAGCAGTTCTTC.